The rows below give T cell receptor beta chains drawn from one sample of a study of Graves' ophthalmopathy and Graves' hyperthyroidism. MiXCR, applied by TCRdb to the multiplex PCR reads, yields one record per CDR3 protein. The sample yields 300,000 to 400,000 distinct CDR3 sequences, approximately 18% seen once. The sample comprised peripheral blood. The source is an adult woman with stable Graves' hyperthyroidism. CDR3s include the opening cysteine and the closing phenylalanine or tryptophan. A D gene is named only where the DNA matches it firmly. Rows may omit the clone size; those that give it use once, few, many or a size class.

CDR3 | DNA | D | V | size | J
CASSQFLTHFTYEQYF | TGCGCCAGCAGCCAATTCCTAACGCACTTCACCTACGAGCAGTACTTC | . | TRBV4-3 | many | TRBJ2-7
CASRRGLGNTEAFF | TGTGCCAGCAGGCGGGGGCTAGGGAACACTGAAGCTTTCTTT | . | TRBV6-1 | many | TRBJ1-1
CASSQSGRTEAFF | TGTGCCAGCAGCCAATCAGGGAGGACTGAAGCTTTCTTT | . | TRBV3-1 | many | TRBJ1-1
CASSLFQGRSYEQYF | TGTGCCAGCAGCTTATTTCAGGGGCGCAGCTACGAGCAGTACTTC | . | TRBV7-8 | many | TRBJ2-7
CASSLLSGVQETQYF | TGTGCCAGCAGCTTACTCAGCGGGGTCCAAGAGACCCAGTACTTC | TRBD2 | TRBV7-2 | many | TRBJ2-5
CASTPGAGTGELFF | TGTGCCAGCACACCGGGGGCGGGCACCGGGGAGCTGTTTTTT | . | TRBV7-3 | many | TRBJ2-2
CAWSVQVLETQYF | TGTGCCTGGAGTGTACAGGTCCTAGAGACCCAGTACTTC | . | TRBV30 | . | TRBJ2-5
CATSRGGTASYEQYF | TGTGCCACCAGCAGAGGAGGGACAGCTTCCTACGAGCAGTACTTC | TRBD1 | TRBV15 | many | TRBJ2-7
CASSFGESYEQYF | TGTGCCAGCAGTTTTGGGGAATCCTACGAGCAGTACTTC | . | TRBV12-3/TRBV12-4 | many | TRBJ2-7
CASSPPLGTGVNQPQHF | TGTGCCAGCAGCCCACCCCTGGGGACAGGGGTAAATCAGCCCCAGCATTTT | TRBD1 | TRBV6-2/TRBV6-3 | many | TRBJ1-5
CSARSNGEGLGIYEQYF | TGCAGTGCTAGATCCAATGGAGAGGGACTAGGAATCTACGAGCAGTACTTC | TRBD2 | TRBV20-1 | many | TRBJ2-7
CSASLPRQGRPEQYF | TGCAGTGCTAGCCTGCCGAGACAGGGTAGGCCCGAGCAGTACTTC | TRBD1 | TRBV20-1 | many | TRBJ2-7
CASSSPTGGIYGYTF | TGTGCCAGCAGTTCCCCGACAGGCGGAATCTATGGCTACACCTTC | . | TRBV12-3/TRBV12-4 | few | TRBJ1-2
CASSFLRGRDYGYTF | TGTGCCAGCAGTTTTCTTAGGGGCCGGGACTATGGCTACACCTTC | . | TRBV28 | . | TRBJ1-2
CASLDVFGDEAFF | TGTGCCTCCCTAGATGTATTTGGGGATGAAGCTTTCTTT | . | TRBV19 | few | TRBJ1-1
CASSKRGSYEQYF | TGTGCCAGCTCAAAAAGGGGCAGTTACGAGCAGTACTTC | . | TRBV6-1 | once | TRBJ2-7
CSVEEDREETQYF | TGCAGCGTTGAAGAGGACAGAGAAGAGACCCAGTACTTC | . | TRBV29-1 | many | TRBJ2-5
CASSLESAGGPRELFF | TGTGCCAGCAGCTTAGAATCGGCGGGAGGGCCAAGGGAGCTGTTTTTT | TRBD2 | TRBV7-6 | many | TRBJ2-2
CASSSRDRVWNQPQHF | TGTGCCAGTAGTTCCCGGGACAGGGTGTGGAATCAGCCCCAGCATTTT | TRBD1 | TRBV19 | many | TRBJ1-5
CASSLGSGTGSGELFF | TGTGCCAGCAGCTTGGGATCCGGGACAGGTAGCGGGGAGCTGTTTTTT | TRBD1 | TRBV7-6 | . | TRBJ2-2
CASTRTVGLAKNIQYF | TGCGCCAGCACCCGAACGGTTGGGTTAGCCAAAAACATTCAGTACTTC | . | TRBV5-1 | . | TRBJ2-4
CASYNPNSPYEQYF | TGTGCCTCTTACAACCCCAACAGCCCGTACGAGCAGTACTTC | . | TRBV6-1 | many | TRBJ2-7
CASSAPGSYSEAFF | TGTGCCAGCAGCGCCCCAGGGTCTTACTCTGAAGCTTTCTTT | . | TRBV9 | many | TRBJ1-1
CSASTAETQYF | TGCAGTGCGAGTACGGCGGAGACCCAGTACTTC | . | TRBV20-1 | many | TRBJ2-5
CASVALAGGSSYEQYF | TGTGCCAGCGTAGCACTAGCGGGAGGGAGCTCCTACGAGCAGTACTTC | TRBD2 | TRBV11-2 | few | TRBJ2-7
CASSTGSGSYEQYF | TGTGCCAGCAGCACGGGGAGCGGCTCCTACGAGCAGTACTTC | . | TRBV7-9 | many | TRBJ2-7
CASSLYEGANTEAFF | TGTGCCAGCAGCTTATATGAGGGGGCGAACACTGAAGCTTTCTTT | TRBD1 | TRBV7-9 | . | TRBJ1-1
CATSDWDGYEQYF | TGTGCCACCAGTGACTGGGACGGCTACGAGCAGTACTTC | . | TRBV24-1 | many | TRBJ2-7
CASSQATWQTQYF | TGCGCCAGCAGCCAAGCTACGTGGCAGACCCAGTACTTC | . | TRBV4-1 | many | TRBJ2-5